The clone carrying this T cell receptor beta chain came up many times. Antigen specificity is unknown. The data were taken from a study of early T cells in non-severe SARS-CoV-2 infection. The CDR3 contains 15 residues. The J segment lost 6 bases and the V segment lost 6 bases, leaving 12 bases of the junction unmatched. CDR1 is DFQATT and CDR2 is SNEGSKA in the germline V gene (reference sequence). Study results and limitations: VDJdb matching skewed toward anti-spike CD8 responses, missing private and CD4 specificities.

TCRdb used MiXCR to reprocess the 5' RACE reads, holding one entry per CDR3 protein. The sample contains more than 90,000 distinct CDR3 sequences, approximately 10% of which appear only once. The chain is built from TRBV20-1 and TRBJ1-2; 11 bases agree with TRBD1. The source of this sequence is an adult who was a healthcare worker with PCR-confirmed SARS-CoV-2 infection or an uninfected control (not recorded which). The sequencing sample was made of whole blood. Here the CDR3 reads CSAAGGQGARNGYTF. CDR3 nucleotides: TGCAGTGCGGCCGGAGGACAGGGGGCGCGGAATGGCTACACCTTC.